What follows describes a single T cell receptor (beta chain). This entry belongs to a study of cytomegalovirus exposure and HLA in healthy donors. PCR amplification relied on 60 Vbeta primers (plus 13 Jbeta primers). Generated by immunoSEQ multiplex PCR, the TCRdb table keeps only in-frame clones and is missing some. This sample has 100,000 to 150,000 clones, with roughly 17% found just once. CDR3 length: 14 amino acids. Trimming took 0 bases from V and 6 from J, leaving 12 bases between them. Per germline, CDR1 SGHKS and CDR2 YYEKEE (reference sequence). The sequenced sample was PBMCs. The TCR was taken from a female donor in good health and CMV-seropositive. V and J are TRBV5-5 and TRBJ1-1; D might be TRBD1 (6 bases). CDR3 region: CASSLGQGLSEAFF. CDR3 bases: TGTGCCAGCAGCTTGGGGCAGGGGTTATCTGAAGCTTTCTTT. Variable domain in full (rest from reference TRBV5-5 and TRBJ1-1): DAGVTQSPTHLIKTRGQQVTLRCSPISGHKSVSWYQQVLGQGPQFIFQYYEKEERGRGNFPDRFSARQFPNYSSELNVNALLLGDSALYLCASSLGQGLSEAFFGQGTRLTVV.